These 17 T cell receptor beta chains came from one sample sequenced in a study of beta chain features in type 1 diabetes. General study findings and limits: Type 1 diabetes patients showed a moderate but significant shortening of TCRB CDR3s in all four CD4+ subsets.

As every portion of the isolated RNA was reverse transcribed, the sequencing read expressed TCRB transcripts. TCRdb's copy holds only in-frame clones and misses some; the assay was immunoSEQ multiplex PCR. The data show about 650,000 clones, around an eighth seen once. Their specific antigens are unknown. The material sequenced was naive CD4+ T cells from blood. These receptors came from a man younger than 45 with type 1 diabetes.

The gene calls are TRBV6-6 and TRBJ1-4; no definite D call. Trimming took off 1 base at V and 3 bases at J, with 9 bases between the two ends. This CDR3 spans 15 amino acids. Germline V gives CDR1 MNHNY, CDR2 SVGAGI (reference sequence). The chain's CDR3 is CASSYFGVANEKLFF. As DNA, the CDR3 is TGTGCCAGCAGTTACTTCGGGGTGGCTAATGAAAAACTGTTTTTT.

The chain joins TRBV13 to TRBJ2-7, with D perhaps assigned TRBD1 or TRBD2 (5 bases each). The CDR3 extends over 15 amino acids. Trimming took 4 bases from V and 0 from J, leaving 13 bases between them. CDR1 and CDR2 (germline): PRHDT, FYEKMQ (reference sequence). The CDR3 loop is CASSSTTGTSYEQYF. The CDR3 nucleotides are TGTGCCAGCAGCTCCACCACCGGGACCTCCTACGAGCAGTACTTC.

The chain links TRBV7-2 to TRBJ1-4; 8 bases align to TRBD1. The germline V gene encodes CDR1 SGHTA and CDR2 FQGNSA. V shed 5 bases, J shed 8 bases, and the junction held 4 bases outside the gene matches. The CDR3 is 13 amino acids. The CDR3 protein is CASSKRQGEKLFF. The CDR3 nucleotides are TGTGCCAGCAGCAAAAGACAGGGGGAAAAACTGTTTTTT. The variable domain in full, with the rest retrieved from reference TRBV7-2 and TRBJ1-4, is GAGVSQSPSNKVTEKGKDVELRCDPISGHTALYWYRQSLGQGLEFLIYFQGNSAPDKSGLPSDRFSAERTGGSVSTLTIQRTQQEDSAVYLCASSKRQGEKLFFGSGTQLSVL.

To note about this clone: Different DNA sequences within this sample yield the same CDR3. The chain is built from TRBV7-9 and TRBJ1-5; TRBD1 aligns across 8 bases. The CDR3 totals 14 residues. The junction had 7 bases not matched to a gene; V was cut back by 5 bases and J by 7 bases. CDR1 and CDR2 from the germline V gene are SEHNR and FQNEAQ (reference sequence). CDR3 region: CASSLGQGGQPQHF. DNA of the CDR3: TGTGCCAGCAGCCTCGGACAGGGAGGGCAGCCCCAGCATTTT.

This sequence joins TRBV5-5 and TRBJ2-5, with D maybe TRBD2 (5 bases). CDR1 and CDR2 from the germline V gene are SGHKS and YYEKEE (reference sequence). Trimming left V 0 bases short and J 5 bases short, with 17 bases between. The CDR3 extends over 16 amino acids. Here the CDR3 reads CASSLAVGRSEETQYF. CDR3 nucleotides: TGTGCCAGCAGCTTGGCCGTGGGCCGTAGCGAGGAGACCCAGTACTTC.

This clone was detected only a few times. The chain couples TRBV2 to TRBJ1-5; no firm D call. Germline V gene lookup returns CDR1 SNHLY and CDR2 FYNNEI. The CDR3 is 18 residues long. Between the trimmed V and J ends, which lost 0 bases and 0 bases, there was a span of 15 bases. The CDR3 loop is CASSEALGRRASNQPQHF. The CDR3 coding sequence is TGTGCCAGCAGTGAAGCGCTTGGCAGAAGGGCTAGCAATCAGCCCCAGCATTTT.

This clone has more than one count but fewer than ten. This chain uses TRBV19 with TRBJ1-2; 7 positions agree with TRBD1. CDR3 length: 13 amino acids. After removal of 9 bases from V and 6 bases from J, the junction contained 10 bases not matched to a gene. Germline values: CDR1 LNHDA, CDR2 SQIVND (reference sequence). The CDR3 nucleotides read TGTGCCAGCCGGTTACAGGGGAATCATGGCTACACCTTC. It is translated as CASRLQGNHGYTF.

The genes are TRBV7-3 and TRBJ2-5; D may be TRBD2 (6 bases). CDR1 is SGHTA, CDR2 FQGTGA, per germline. Trimming removed 5 bases from V and 5 bases from J, with 15 bases in between. The CDR3 contains 14 residues. Here the CDR3 DNA reads TGTGCCAGCAGCCCGTCCGGGGGACGGGAGACCCAGTACTTC. It is translated as CASSPSGGRETQYF.

CDR3 sequence: CASSLAPSSYNEQFF. The CDR3 DNA is TGTGCCAGCAGTCTAGCGCCGAGCTCCTACAATGAGCAGTTCTTC. This sequence joins TRBV14 and TRBJ2-1; TRBD2 is a possible D gene (6 bases). The CDR3 length is 15 residues. Germline-derived CDR1 and CDR2 are SGHDN and FVKESK. V lost 6 bases, J lost 0 bases, and 12 bases lay in between.

This clone has just a few counts. This sequence joins TRBV29-1 and TRBJ2-5; TRBD2 aligns across 7 bases. Germline CDR1 reads SQVTM; CDR2 reads ANQGSEA. Losses at the gene ends were 3 bases for V and 1 base for J; bases not matched to a gene: 11. The CDR3 consists of 16 residues. The CDR3 DNA reads TGCAGCGTTGAGGGCAAGCGGGGAATCGTCCAAGAGACCCAGTACTTC. The encoded protein is CSVEGKRGIVQETQYF.

This clone was recorded a few times. This chain joins TRBV4-3 and TRBJ2-2; 8 nucleotides line up with TRBD1. This CDR3 is 16 amino acids long. Germline assignment: CDR1 LGHNA and CDR2 YSLEER. The junction had 6 bases not matched to a gene; V was cut back by 2 bases and J by 4 bases. The CDR3 loop is CASSQSQGAGTGELFF. DNA for the CDR3: TGCGCCAGCAGCCAAAGTCAGGGGGCAGGCACCGGGGAGCTGTTTTTT.

Only a few counts were recorded for this clone. The J gene is TRBJ1-3, the V gene TRBV15; D may be TRBD1 (5 bases). This CDR3 is built from 17 residues. Germline-derived CDR1 and CDR2 are LNHNV and YYDKDF (reference sequence). Trimming removed 0 bases from V and 2 bases from J, with 14 bases in between. The CDR3 DNA sequence: TGTGCCACCAGCAGAGATAGGTTACTCAGGGCTGGAAACACCATATATTTT. Amino acids: CATSRDRLLRAGNTIYF.

J is TRBJ2-2 and V is TRBV11-2; D remains unclear. The CDR3 consists of 14 residues. CDR1 is SGHAT and CDR2 is FQNNGV in the germline V gene. V dropped 1 base and J dropped 3 bases, with 6 bases sitting between them. CDR3 sequence (DNA): TGTGCCAGCAGCTTAGCTAGTTACACCGGGGAGCTGTTTTTT. Amino acids: CASSLASYTGELFF.

The chain joins TRBV5-8 to TRBJ2-3; 8 bases match TRBD1. Germline trimming cut 2 bases from V and 6 bases from J; bases unmatched to any gene: 2. Germline V gene sequence: CDR1 SGHTS, CDR2 YDEGEE. The CDR3 loop spans 13 amino acids. This CDR3 is CASSLGTGDTQYF. DNA of the CDR3: TGTGCCAGCAGCTTAGGGACAGGCGATACGCAGTATTTT.

This clone was found a few times. The chain couples TRBV19 to TRBJ2-7, with D perhaps matching TRBD1 or TRBD2 (5 bases each). Trimming took 4 bases from V and 4 from J, leaving 8 bases between them. This CDR3 is 12 amino acids long. The germline gives CDR1 LNHDA, CDR2 SQIVND (reference sequence). CDR3 loop: CASSRGEYEQYF. CDR3 sequence (DNA): TGTGCCAGTAGTAGAGGGGAATACGAGCAGTACTTC.

This clone was counted between two and nine times. This chain links TRBV10-3 with TRBJ2-5, with 7 nucleotides matching TRBD2. The CDR3 is made up of 12 amino acids. Germline CDR1 reads ENHRY; CDR2 reads SYGVKD. V was clipped by 8 bases and J by 5 bases; unmatched bases: 5. Here the CDR3 DNA reads TGTGCCATCGGGACTAACGCGGAGACCCAGTACTTC. This encodes CAIGTNAETQYF.

In its sample, this clone was seen a few times. V is TRBV9 and J is TRBJ1-5, with D uncertain. CDR1 and CDR2 (germline): SGDLS, YYNGEE. V was shortened by 2 bases and J by 7 bases, with 4 bases between the two germline ends. The CDR3 spans 11 residues. The CDR3: CASSVTQPQHF. As DNA, the CDR3 is TGTGCCAGCAGCGTGACGCAGCCCCAGCATTTT.